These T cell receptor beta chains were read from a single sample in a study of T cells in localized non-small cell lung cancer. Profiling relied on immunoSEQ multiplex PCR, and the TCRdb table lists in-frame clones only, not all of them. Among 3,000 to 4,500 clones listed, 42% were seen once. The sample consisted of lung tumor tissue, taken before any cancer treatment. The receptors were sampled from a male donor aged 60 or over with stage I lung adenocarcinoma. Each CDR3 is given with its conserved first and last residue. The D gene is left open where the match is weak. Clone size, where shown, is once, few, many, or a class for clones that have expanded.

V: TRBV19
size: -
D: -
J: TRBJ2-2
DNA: TGTGCCAGTAGCGATCCGAACACCGGGGAGCTGTTTTTT
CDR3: CASSDPNTGELFF

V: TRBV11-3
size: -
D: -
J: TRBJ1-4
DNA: TGTGCCAGCAGCTTGAGTAGTCAAACCTACGGGGATAATGAAAAACTGTTTTTT
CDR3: CASSLSSQTYGDNEKLFF

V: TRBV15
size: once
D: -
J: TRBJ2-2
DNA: TGTGCCACCAGCAGAGATCGATTAACCTCTTGGACCGGGGAGCTGTTTTTT
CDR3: CATSRDRLTSWTGELFF

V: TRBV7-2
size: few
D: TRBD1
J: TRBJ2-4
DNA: TGTGCCAGCAGCTTAAGGGAGGACAGGGTCGGCAAAAACATTCAGTACTTC
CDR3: CASSLREDRVGKNIQYF

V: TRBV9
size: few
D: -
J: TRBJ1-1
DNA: TGTGCCAGCAACCTCCGGGGAAGGAACACTGAAGCTTTCTTT
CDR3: CASNLRGRNTEAFF

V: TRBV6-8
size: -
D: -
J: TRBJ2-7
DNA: TGTGCCAGCAGTGAGTACAGGGAATGGGAGCAGTACTTC
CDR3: CASSEYREWEQYF

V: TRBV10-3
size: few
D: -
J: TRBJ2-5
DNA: TGTGCCATCAGTGAGACAGGAAGGATTCAAGAGACCCAGTACTTC
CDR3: CAISETGRIQETQYF

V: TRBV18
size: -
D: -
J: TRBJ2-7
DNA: TGTGCCAGCTCCGTCGGGGCGAACTACGAGCAGTACTTC
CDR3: CASSVGANYEQYF

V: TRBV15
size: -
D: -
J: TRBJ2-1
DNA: TGTGCCACCAGGGGGGCAGGGACACGATACAATGAGCAGTTCTTC
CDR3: CATRGAGTRYNEQFF

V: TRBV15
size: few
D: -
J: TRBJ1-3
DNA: TGTGCCACCAGCAGAGCCAGAGGAGTCTCTGGAAACACCATATATTTT
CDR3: CATSRARGVSGNTIYF

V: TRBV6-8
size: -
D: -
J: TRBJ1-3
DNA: TGTGCCAGCAGCGAATCAGGGTATCCTGACTCTGGAAACACCATATATTTT
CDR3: CASSESGYPDSGNTIYF

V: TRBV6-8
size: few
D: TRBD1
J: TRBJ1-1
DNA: TGTGCCAGCAGGGCCCCAACGGGACAGGGGGGAACTGAAGCTTTCTTT
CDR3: CASRAPTGQGGTEAFF

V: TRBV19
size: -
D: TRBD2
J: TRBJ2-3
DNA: TGTGCCAGTAGTATCGCGGGGGGCACAGATACGCAGTATTTT
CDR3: CASSIAGGTDTQYF

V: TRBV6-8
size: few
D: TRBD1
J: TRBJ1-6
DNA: TGTGCCAGCAGTTACGGGACAGGGTTTTCACCCCTCCACTTT
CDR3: CASSYGTGFSPLHF

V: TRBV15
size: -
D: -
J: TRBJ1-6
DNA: TGTGCCACCAGCAGATCCGGCGGGGTACTTAATTCACCCCTCCACTTT
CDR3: CATSRSGGVLNSPLHF

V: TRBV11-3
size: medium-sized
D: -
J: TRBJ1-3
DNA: TGTGCCAGCAGCTCACCCGGACGGTTCTCTGGAAACACCATATATTTT
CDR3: CASSSPGRFSGNTIYF

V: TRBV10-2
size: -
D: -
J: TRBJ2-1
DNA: TGCGCCAGCAGTTCCGAGGGGGGAGCCTACAATGAGCAGTTCTTC
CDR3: CASSSEGGAYNEQFF

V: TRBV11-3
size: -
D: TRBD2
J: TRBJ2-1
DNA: TGTGCCAGCAGCTGGCCGGGGGGAGGCGACAATGAGCAGTTCTTC
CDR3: CASSWPGGGDNEQFF

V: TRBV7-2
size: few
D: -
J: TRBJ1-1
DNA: TGTGCCAGCAGCTTCAAGAAGAACACTGAAGCTTTCTTT
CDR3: CASSFKKNTEAFF

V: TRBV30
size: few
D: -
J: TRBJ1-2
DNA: TGTGCCTGGAAACACAGTTATGGCTACACCTTC
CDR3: CAWKHSYGYTF

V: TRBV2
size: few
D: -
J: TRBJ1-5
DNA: TGTGCCAGCAGTCGGGTGGGTGTCCAGCCCCAGCATTTT
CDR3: CASSRVGVQPQHF

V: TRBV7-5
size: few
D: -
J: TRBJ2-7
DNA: TGTGCCAGCAGCTTAGCCCTCACTAGCGCCCCCTACGAGCAGTACTTC
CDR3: CASSLALTSAPYEQYF

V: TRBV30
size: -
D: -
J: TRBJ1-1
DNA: TGTGCCTGGAGTGTAAGGAACACTGAAGCTTTCTTT
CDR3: CAWSVRNTEAFF

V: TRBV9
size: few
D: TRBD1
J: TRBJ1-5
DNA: TGTGCCAGCAGTTTACGACAGGGAAATCAGCCCCAGCATTTT
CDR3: CASSLRQGNQPQHF

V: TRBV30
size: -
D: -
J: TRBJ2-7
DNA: TGTGCCTGGAGGAGAACTTCGACGGTGGGTGAGCAGTACTTC
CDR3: CAWRRTSTVGEQYF

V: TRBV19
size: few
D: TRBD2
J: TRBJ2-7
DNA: TGTGCCACTGGTCTAGCGGGAGAACGATACGAGCAGTACTTC
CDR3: CATGLAGERYEQYF

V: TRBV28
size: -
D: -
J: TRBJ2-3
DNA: TGTGCCAGCAGTTTGGGCAGGGTAACAGATACGCAGTATTTT
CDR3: CASSLGRVTDTQYF

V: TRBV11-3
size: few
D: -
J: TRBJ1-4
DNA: TGTGCCAGCAGCTTGCGGGGGTCAAAAGAAAAACTGTTTTTT
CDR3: CASSLRGSKEKLFF

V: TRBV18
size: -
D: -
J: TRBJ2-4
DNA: TGTGCCAGCTCACTCCCACAGGGAGGCAAAAACATTCAGTACTTC
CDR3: CASSLPQGGKNIQYF

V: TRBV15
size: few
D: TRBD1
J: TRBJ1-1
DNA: TGTGCCACCAGCAGCGGATTGACAGGGGAGGACACTGAAGCTTTCTTT
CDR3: CATSSGLTGEDTEAFF

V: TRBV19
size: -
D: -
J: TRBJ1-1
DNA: TGTGCCAGTAGTACCACAGGGCCACTGAACACTGAAGCTTTCTTT
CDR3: CASSTTGPLNTEAFF

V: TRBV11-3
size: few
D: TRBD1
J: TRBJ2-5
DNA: TGTGCCAGCAGCCAGGGACAGCTCCAAGAGACCCAGTACTTC
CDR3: CASSQGQLQETQYF

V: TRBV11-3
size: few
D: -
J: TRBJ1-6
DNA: TGTGCCAGCAGCTTAGAGCGCCTAGGATCACCCCTCCACTTT
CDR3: CASSLERLGSPLHF

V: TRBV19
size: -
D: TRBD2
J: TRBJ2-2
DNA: TGTGCCAGTACCGGGACTAGCGGGGGGGCCGGGAACACCGGGGAGCTGTTTTTT
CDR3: CASTGTSGGAGNTGELFF

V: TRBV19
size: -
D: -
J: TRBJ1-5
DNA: TGTGCCAGTAGTATGTCAGGGGGCAATCAGCCCCAGCATTTT
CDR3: CASSMSGGNQPQHF

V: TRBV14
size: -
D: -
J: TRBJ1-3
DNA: TGTGCCAGCAGCCAAGATTACGTATACTCTGGAAACACCATATATTTT
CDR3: CASSQDYVYSGNTIYF

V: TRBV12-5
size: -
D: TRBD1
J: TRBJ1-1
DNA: TGTGCTAGTGGCTTACAGGGGGCTTTATCTGAAGCTTTCTTT
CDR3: CASGLQGALSEAFF

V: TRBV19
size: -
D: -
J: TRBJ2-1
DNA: TGTGCCAGTAGTTCCTCCGCGAATGAGCAGTTCTTC
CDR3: CASSSSANEQFF

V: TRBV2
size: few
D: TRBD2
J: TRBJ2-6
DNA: TGTGCCAGCGCGGGGGGTGACGCCCAGCTCGGGGCCAACGTCCTGACTTTC
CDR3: CASAGGDAQLGANVLTF

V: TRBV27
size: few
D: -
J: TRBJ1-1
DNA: TGTGCCAGCAGTTCGGACACGCTCCCAGACGGGTTCTTCTTT
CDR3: CASSSDTLPDGFFF

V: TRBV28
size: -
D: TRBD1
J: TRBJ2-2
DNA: TGTGCCAGCAGTCCGCCCGACAGGGCTAATACCGGGGAGCTGTTTTTT
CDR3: CASSPPDRANTGELFF

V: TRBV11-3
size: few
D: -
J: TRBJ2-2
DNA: TGTGCCAGCAGCTTATACCGAGGGAGCAGCACCGGGGAGCTGTTTTTT
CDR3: CASSLYRGSSTGELFF

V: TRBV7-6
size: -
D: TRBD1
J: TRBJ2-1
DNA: TGTGCCAGCAGCTTAGTTCCGGACAGGGGCCGCGATGAGCAGTTCTTC
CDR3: CASSLVPDRGRDEQFF